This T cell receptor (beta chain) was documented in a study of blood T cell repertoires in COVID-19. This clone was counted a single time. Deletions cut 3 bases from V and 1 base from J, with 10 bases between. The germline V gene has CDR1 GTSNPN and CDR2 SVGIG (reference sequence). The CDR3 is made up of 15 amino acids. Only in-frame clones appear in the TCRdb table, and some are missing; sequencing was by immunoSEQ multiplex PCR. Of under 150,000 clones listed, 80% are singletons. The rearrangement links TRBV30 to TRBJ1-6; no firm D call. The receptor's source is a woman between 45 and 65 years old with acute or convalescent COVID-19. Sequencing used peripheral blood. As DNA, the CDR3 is TGTGCCTGGAGCCGCGACATTTCCTATAATTCACCCCTCCACTTT. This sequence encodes CAWSRDISYNSPLHF.